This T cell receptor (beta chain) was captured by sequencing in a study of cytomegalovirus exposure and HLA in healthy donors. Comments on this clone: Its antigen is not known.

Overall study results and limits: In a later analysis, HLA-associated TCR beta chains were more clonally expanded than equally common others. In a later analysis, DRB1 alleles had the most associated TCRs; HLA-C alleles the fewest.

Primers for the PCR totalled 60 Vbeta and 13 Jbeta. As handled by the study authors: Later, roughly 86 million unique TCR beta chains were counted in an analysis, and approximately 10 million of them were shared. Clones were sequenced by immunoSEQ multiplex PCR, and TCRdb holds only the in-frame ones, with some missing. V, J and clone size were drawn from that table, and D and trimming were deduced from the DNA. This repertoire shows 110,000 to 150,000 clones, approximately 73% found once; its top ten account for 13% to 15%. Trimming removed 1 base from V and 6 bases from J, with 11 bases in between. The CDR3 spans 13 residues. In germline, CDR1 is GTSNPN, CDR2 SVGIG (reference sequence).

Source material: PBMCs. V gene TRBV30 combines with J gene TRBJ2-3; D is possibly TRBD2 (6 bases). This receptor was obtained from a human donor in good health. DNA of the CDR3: TGTGCCTGGAGTGGGGGAGGACCTGATACGCAGTATTTT. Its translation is CAWSGGGPDTQYF. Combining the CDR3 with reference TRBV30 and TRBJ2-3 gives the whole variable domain SQTIHQWPATLVQPVGSPLSLECTVEGTSNPNLYWYRQAAGRGLQLLFYSVGIGQISSEVPQNLSASRPQDRQFILSSKKLLLSDSGFYLCAWSGGGPDTQYFGPGTRLTVL.